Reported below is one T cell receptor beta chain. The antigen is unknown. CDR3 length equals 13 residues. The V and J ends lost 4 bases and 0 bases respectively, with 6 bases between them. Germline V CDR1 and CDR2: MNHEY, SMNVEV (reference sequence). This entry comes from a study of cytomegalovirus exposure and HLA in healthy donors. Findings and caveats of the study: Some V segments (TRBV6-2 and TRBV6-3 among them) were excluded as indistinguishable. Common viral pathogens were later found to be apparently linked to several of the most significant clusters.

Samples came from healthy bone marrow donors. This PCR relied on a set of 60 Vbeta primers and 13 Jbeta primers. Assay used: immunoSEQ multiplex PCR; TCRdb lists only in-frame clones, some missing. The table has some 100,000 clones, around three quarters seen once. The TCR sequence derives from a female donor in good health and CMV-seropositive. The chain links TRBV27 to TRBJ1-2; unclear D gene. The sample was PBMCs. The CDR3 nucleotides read TGTGCCAGCAGTTGGACTGCTAACTATGGCTACACCTTC. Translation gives CASSWTANYGYTF.